These 10 T cell receptor beta chains were all obtained from the same sample, sequenced in a study of blood T cell repertoires in COVID-19. Clones were read by immunoSEQ multiplex PCR, and TCRdb kept only the in-frame ones, dropping some. The sample has approximately 100,000 clones; roughly 76% are singletons. The specimen was peripheral blood. The receptors originated from a human donor in a cohort sampled during active COVID-19.

CDR3 loop: CASSYSGQPYEQYF. The CDR3 DNA is TGTGCCAGCAGTTACTCAGGACAGCCCTACGAGCAGTACTTC. The chain recombines TRBV6-6 with TRBJ2-7; a possible D gene is TRBD1 (6 bases). Germline lookup yields CDR1 MNHNY and CDR2 SVGAGI (reference sequence). Trimming pared 0 bases from V and 2 bases from J, leaving 8 bases between. The CDR3 has 14 residues.

CDR3 in amino acids: CASSKGRGLQYF. The CDR3 DNA follows: TGTGCCAGCAGTAAGGGCAGGGGTTTGCAGTATTTT. The V gene is TRBV12-3 or TRBV12-4, the J gene TRBJ2-3; tentatively, D is TRBD1 (6 bases). The CDR3 spans 12 residues. Trimming cost V 5 bases and J 11 bases, with 14 bases left between them.

The genes are TRBV20-1 and TRBJ1-2; unclear D gene. Trimming cost V 5 bases and J 6 bases, with 10 bases left between them. The CDR3 has 11 amino acids. Germline V lookup: CDR1 DFQATT, CDR2 SNEGSKA (reference sequence). CDR3 sequence: CSARRENGYTF. Written as DNA, the CDR3 is TGCAGTGCTCGTCGTGAGAATGGCTACACCTTC.

The CDR3 nucleotides read TGCGCCAGCAGCCAAGATAGGGAACCGGCTATGAGGGCCCAGCATTTT. This encodes CASSQDREPAMRAQHF. J is TRBJ1-5 and V is TRBV4-3; D is ambiguous. Trimming took 0 bases from V and 11 from J, leaving 20 bases between them. The CDR3 sequence is 16 residues long. Looked up from germline, CDR1 is LGHNA and CDR2 is YSLEER.

The rearrangement uses TRBV7-2 and TRBJ1-2, with D possibly being TRBD1 (5 bases). The V end was cut by 5 bases, the J end by 0 bases, with 13 bases between. From germline, CDR1 is SGHTA and CDR2 FQGNSA. This CDR3 comprises 15 residues. CDR3 protein: CASSRDGGPNYGYTF. DNA of the CDR3: TGTGCCAGCAGCCGGGACGGGGGTCCTAACTATGGCTACACCTTC.

The chain has TRBV28 and TRBJ1-1; 7 bases agree with TRBD1. Germline V gives CDR1 MDHEN, CDR2 SYDVKM. The CDR3 is 13 residues long. V gave up 7 bases and J gave up 4 bases; unmatched junction bases: 6. The CDR3 DNA follows: TGTGCCAGCATCACAGGGGCAAGCACTGAAGCTTTCTTT. This encodes CASITGASTEAFF.

The CDR3 DNA reads as TGTGCCAGCAGCTCACAGGGGGGAACTGAAGCTTTCTTT. Translating it yields CASSSQGGTEAFF. The chain combines TRBV7-3 with TRBJ1-1, with 8 bases fitting TRBD1. Germline V gene data show CDR1 as SGHTA and CDR2 as FQGTGA. The CDR3 extends over 13 amino acids. J gave up 5 bases and V 4 bases, and 3 bases lay outside the gene matches. Using reference TRBV7-3 and TRBJ1-1 for the parts outside the CDR3, the full variable domain is GAGVSQTPSNKVTEKGKYVELRCDPISGHTALYWYRQSLGQGPEFLIYFQGTGAADDSGLPNDRFFAVRPEGSVSTLKIQRTERGDSAVYLCASSSQGGTEAFFGQGTRLTVV.

This clone was detected only once. This rearrangement joins TRBV4-1 to TRBJ1-1; D gene unclear. In germline, CDR1 is MGHRA, CDR2 YSYEKL. This CDR3 has 15 amino acids. Trimming took 0 bases from V and 8 from J, leaving 16 bases between them. CDR3 nucleotides: TGCGCCAGCAGCCAAGAGCCAAACCCGGGAAGGGAAGCTTTCTTT. Protein product: CASSQEPNPGREAFF.

The chain couples TRBV30 to TRBJ2-2; no reliable D call. From germline, CDR1 is GTSNPN and CDR2 SVGIG (reference sequence). The CDR3 contains 13 residues. Trimming removed 2 bases from V and 5 bases from J, with 9 bases in between. This CDR3 reads CAWSLVSTGELFF. In nucleotides, the CDR3 is TGTGCCTGGAGTCTAGTCTCGACCGGGGAGCTGTTTTTT.

This clone occurred once. This rearrangement joins TRBV7-9 to TRBJ2-7; weak D call: TRBD1 (6 bases). The CDR3 contains 14 residues. CDR1 is SEHNR, CDR2 FQNEAQ, per germline (reference sequence). The germline V and J ends were trimmed by 1 base and 4 bases, with 11 bases remaining between them. The CDR3: CASSLGTVKYEQYF. DNA for the CDR3: TGTGCCAGCAGCTTAGGGACAGTCAAATACGAGCAGTACTTC. Complete variable domain (other parts from reference TRBV7-9 and TRBJ2-7): DTGVSQNPRHKITKRGQNVTFRCDPISEHNRLYWYRQTLGQGPEFLTYFQNEAQLEKSRLLSDRFSAERPKGSFSTLEIQRTEQGDSAMYLCASSLGTVKYEQYFGPGTRLTVT.